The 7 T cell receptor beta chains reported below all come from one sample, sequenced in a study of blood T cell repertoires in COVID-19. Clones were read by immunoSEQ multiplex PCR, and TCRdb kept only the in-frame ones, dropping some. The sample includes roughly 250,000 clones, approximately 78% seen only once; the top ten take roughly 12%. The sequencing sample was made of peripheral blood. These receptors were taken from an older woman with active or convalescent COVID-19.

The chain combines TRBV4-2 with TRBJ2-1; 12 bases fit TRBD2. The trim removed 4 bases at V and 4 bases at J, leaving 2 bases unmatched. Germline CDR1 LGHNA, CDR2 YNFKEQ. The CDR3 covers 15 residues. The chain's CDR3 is CASSPGLAGYNEQFF. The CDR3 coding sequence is TGTGCCAGCAGCCCAGGACTAGCGGGGTACAATGAGCAGTTCTTC.

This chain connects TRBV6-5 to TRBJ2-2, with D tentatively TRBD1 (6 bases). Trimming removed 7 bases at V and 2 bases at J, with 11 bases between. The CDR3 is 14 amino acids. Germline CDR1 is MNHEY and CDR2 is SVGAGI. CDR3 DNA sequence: TGTGCCAGCACCCAGGGGCCCAACACCGGGGAGCTGTTTTTT. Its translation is CASTQGPNTGELFF.

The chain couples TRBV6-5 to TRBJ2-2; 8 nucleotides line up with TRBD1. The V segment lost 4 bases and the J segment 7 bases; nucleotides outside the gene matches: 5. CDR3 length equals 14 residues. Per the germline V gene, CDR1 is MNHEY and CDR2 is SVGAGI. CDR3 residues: CASSSQGVGGELFF. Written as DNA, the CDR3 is TGTGCCAGCAGTTCACAGGGGGTCGGCGGGGAGCTGTTTTTT.

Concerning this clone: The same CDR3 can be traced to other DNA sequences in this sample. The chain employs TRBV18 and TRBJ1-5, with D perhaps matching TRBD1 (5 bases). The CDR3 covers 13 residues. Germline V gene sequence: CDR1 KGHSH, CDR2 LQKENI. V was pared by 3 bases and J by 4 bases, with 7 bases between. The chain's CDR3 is CASSPGGNQPQHF. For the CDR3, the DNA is TGTGCCAGCTCACCGGGGGGGAATCAGCCCCAGCATTTT.

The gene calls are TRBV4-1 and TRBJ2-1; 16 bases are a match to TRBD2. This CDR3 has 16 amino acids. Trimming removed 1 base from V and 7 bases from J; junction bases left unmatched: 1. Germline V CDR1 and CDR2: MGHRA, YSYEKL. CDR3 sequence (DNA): TGCGCCAGCAGCCAAGCGGGACTAGCGGGGGGGAATGAGCAGTTCTTC. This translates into CASSQAGLAGGNEQFF.

The CDR3 region has the DNA TGCAGTACGGGGCAAGAGACCCAGTACTTC. Translating gives CSTGQETQYF. This chain joins TRBV20-1 and TRBJ2-5, with D maybe TRBD2 (5 bases). Trimming cost V 8 bases and J 2 bases, with 6 bases left between them. The CDR3 has 10 amino acids. Germline CDR1 and CDR2: DFQATT and SNEGSKA (reference sequence).

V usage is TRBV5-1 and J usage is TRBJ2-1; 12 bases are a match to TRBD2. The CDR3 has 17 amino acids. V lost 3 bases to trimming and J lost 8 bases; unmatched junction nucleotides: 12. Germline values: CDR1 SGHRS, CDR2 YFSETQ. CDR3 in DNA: TGCGCCAGCAGCTCTTCTAGCGGGGGGGCCTTTAGGGATGAGCAGTTCTTC. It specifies CASSSSSGGAFRDEQFF.